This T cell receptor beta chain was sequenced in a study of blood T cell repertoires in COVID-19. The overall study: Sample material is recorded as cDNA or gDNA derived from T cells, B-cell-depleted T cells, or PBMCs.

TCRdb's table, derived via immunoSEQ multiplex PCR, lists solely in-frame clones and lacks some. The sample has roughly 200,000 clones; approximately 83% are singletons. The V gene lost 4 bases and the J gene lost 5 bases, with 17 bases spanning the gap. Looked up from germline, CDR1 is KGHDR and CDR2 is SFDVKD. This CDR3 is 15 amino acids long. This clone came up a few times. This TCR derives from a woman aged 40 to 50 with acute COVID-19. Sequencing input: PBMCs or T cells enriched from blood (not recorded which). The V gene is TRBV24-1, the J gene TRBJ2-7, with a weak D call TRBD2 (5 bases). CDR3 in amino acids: CATSDPSAGGNEQYF. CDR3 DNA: TGTGCCACCAGTGACCCGTCCGCGGGTGGGAACGAGCAGTACTTC.